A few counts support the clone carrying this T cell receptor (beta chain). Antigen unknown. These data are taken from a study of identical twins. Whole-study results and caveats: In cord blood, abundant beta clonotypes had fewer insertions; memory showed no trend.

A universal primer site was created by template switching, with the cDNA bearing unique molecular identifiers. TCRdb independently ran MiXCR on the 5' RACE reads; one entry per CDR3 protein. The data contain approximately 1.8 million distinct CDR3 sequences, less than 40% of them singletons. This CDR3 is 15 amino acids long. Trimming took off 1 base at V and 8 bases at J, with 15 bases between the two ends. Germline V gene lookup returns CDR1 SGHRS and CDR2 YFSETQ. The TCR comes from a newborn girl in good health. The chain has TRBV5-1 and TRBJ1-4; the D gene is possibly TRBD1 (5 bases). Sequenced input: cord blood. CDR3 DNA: TGCGCCAGCAGCTTGAGTAGGGGAGGATGGGAAAAACTGTTTTTT. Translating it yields CASSLSRGGWEKLFF.